This is a list of T cell receptor beta chains from one sample in a study of blood T cells in healthy people across ages. TCRdb used MiXCR to reprocess the 5' RACE reads, holding one entry per CDR3 protein. The sample shows around 1.1 million distinct CDR3 sequences, more than 30% of them seen only once. Sequencing was done on a sample of blood. These receptors came from a young man in good health. Both conserved end residues are part of each CDR3. The D gene is left open where the match is weak. Clone sizes are given selectively: once, few, many, or a class where the clone is expanded.

clone size,V gene,J gene,D gene,CDR3 DNA,CDR3 protein
.,TRBV18,TRBJ2-7,TRBD1,TGTGCCAGCTCGACAGGGCCTCACTCCTACGAGCAGTACTTC,CASSTGPHSYEQYF
.,TRBV7-8,TRBJ1-5,.,TGTGCCAGCAGCCCGGATCCCCCTACAGGGTCCTATAGCAATCAGCCCCAGCATTTT,CASSPDPPTGSYSNQPQHF
.,TRBV20-1,TRBJ1-4,TRBD1,TGCAGTGCCACACGGGACAGGGACTCCACTAATGAAAAACTGTTTTTT,CSATRDRDSTNEKLFF
once,TRBV29-1,TRBJ1-1,.,TGCAGCGTTGAACGGCAGGGTAGACAAGCTTTCTTT,CSVERQGRQAFF
.,TRBV4-1,TRBJ1-1,.,TGCGCCAGCAGCCAGCACCTCCAGGGGAACACTGAAGCTTTCTTT,CASSQHLQGNTEAFF
.,TRBV7-2,TRBJ1-3,.,TGTGCCAGCATGGGGGCCTCTGGAAACACCATATATTTT,CASMGASGNTIYF
few,TRBV20-1,TRBJ1-1,.,TGCAGTGCTAGAGACAGGGCGGGCACTGAAGCTTTCTTT,CSARDRAGTEAFF
.,TRBV20-1,TRBJ1-1,.,TGCAGTGCTAGAGAGGGCGTCGGGACTGAAGCTTTCTTT,CSAREGVGTEAFF
.,TRBV11-2,TRBJ2-7,.,TGTGCCAGCAGCTTAAAGCCAGGGTGGGTCGAGCAGTACTTC,CASSLKPGWVEQYF
once,TRBV7-3,TRBJ2-3,TRBD1,TGTGCCAGCAGCGAACGGGGACAGACGGATACAAATACGCAGTATTTT,CASSERGQTDTNTQYF
.,TRBV20-1,TRBJ2-3,.,TGCAGTGCTAGTCTGGATTCTAGCACAGATACGCAGTATTTT,CSASLDSSTDTQYF
many,TRBV28,TRBJ2-3,.,TGTGCCAGCAGTTTATACGGGGCGCAGTATTTT,CASSLYGAQYF
.,TRBV27,TRBJ1-6,.,TGTGCCAGCAGTGTGACAGTCTCCTATAATTCACCCCTCCACTTT,CASSVTVSYNSPLHF
.,TRBV4-3,TRBJ2-5,TRBD2,TGCGCCAGCAGCCAGGGGACTATGGAGACCCAGTACTTC,CASSQGTMETQYF
few,TRBV6-2/TRBV6-3,TRBJ1-2,.,TGTGCCAGCAGAAGTAACTATGGCTACACCTTC,CASRSNYGYTF
few,TRBV6-5,TRBJ1-1,.,TGTGCCAGCAGTTATGTTTCAGGGATGAACACTGAAGCTTTCTTT,CASSYVSGMNTEAFF
.,TRBV5-6,TRBJ2-5,TRBD1,TGTGCCAGCAGCGCGGACAGGGGGCTGAAAGAGACCCAGTACTTC,CASSADRGLKETQYF
few,TRBV12-3/TRBV12-4,TRBJ1-1,.,TGTGCCAGCAGTTTCTGGGGGGACCTTTACACTGAAGCTTTCTTT,CASSFWGDLYTEAFF
.,TRBV3-1,TRBJ2-3,.,TGTGCCAGCAGCCTTCACCGGGCCCGCAGCACAGATACGCAGTATTTT,CASSLHRARSTDTQYF
.,TRBV5-1,TRBJ2-7,TRBD2,TGCGCCAGCAGCTTCCCCGGCCGGGGGGACGGTCCGTACAATGAGCAGTACTTC,CASSFPGRGDGPYNEQYF
.,TRBV2,TRBJ1-1,.,TGTGCCAGCAGAGGAGAGGGGGACGCTGAAGCTTTCTTT,CASRGEGDAEAFF
.,TRBV4-3,TRBJ2-2,.,TGCGCCAGCAGCCCCCACAGGGATGCGAACACCGGGGAGCTGTTTTTT,CASSPHRDANTGELFF
few,TRBV20-1,TRBJ1-1,.,TGCAGTGCTAGAACCTCCGGGGGCTTGGAAGCTTTCTTT,CSARTSGGLEAFF
.,TRBV12-3/TRBV12-4,TRBJ2-7,.,TGTGCCAGCAGTCCGGGGCAGCTAGGGGTAAACGAGCAGTACTTC,CASSPGQLGVNEQYF
.,TRBV3-1,TRBJ1-1,.,TGTGCCAGCAGCCAAGAGGGAATTCGGCCAGAAGGAGCTTTCTTT,CASSQEGIRPEGAFF
few,TRBV20-1,TRBJ1-2,TRBD1,TGCAGTGCCACAGACAGGGATGACTATGGCTACACCTTC,CSATDRDDYGYTF
.,TRBV14,TRBJ1-2,.,TGTGCCAGCAGCCAAGCTCTTCGGGGGGCGGATGGCTACACCTTC,CASSQALRGADGYTF
.,TRBV10-3,TRBJ1-5,.,TGTGCCATCAGCAGGGCCCAGCCCCAGCATTTT,CAISRAQPQHF
.,TRBV12-3/TRBV12-4,TRBJ2-1,TRBD2,TGTGCCAGCAGTTTAGCTGCTAGCGGGATTTATGAGCAGTTCTTC,CASSLAASGIYEQFF